Listed below are T cell receptor beta chains from one sample, sequenced in a study of response to subunit inactivated influenza vaccine. One entry per CDR3 protein results from TCRdb running MiXCR on the RT-PCR reads. This sample has about 500,000 distinct CDR3 sequences; 15% to 20% occur once, and the top ten carry 2.5% to 3.5%. The sequencing used CD4+ T cells sorted from PBMCs, collected less than 30 months after vaccination. The receptor source for this set is a man aged 50-75 years who received an inactivated influenza vaccine. Both conserved end residues are trimmed from each CDR3. The order of the fields is CDR3 length, V gene, J gene, D gene, CDR3 protein. A D gene is named only where the DNA matches it firmly.

CDR3 length: 15; V gene: TRBV19; J gene: TRBJ1-1; D gene: .; CDR3 protein: ASSIGWGPSMNTEAF
CDR3 length: 13; V gene: TRBV12-3/TRBV12-4; J gene: TRBJ2-7; D gene: TRBD1; CDR3 protein: ASSLYGQGANEQY
CDR3 length: 12; V gene: TRBV4-1; J gene: TRBJ2-3; D gene: .; CDR3 protein: ASSISQSTDTQY
CDR3 length: 14; V gene: TRBV7-9; J gene: TRBJ1-1; D gene: .; CDR3 protein: ASSPNPGIMNTEAF
CDR3 length: 14; V gene: TRBV6-2/TRBV6-3; J gene: TRBJ2-1; D gene: .; CDR3 protein: ASSYSSTLTYNEQF
CDR3 length: 13; V gene: TRBV6-1; J gene: TRBJ2-1; D gene: TRBD2; CDR3 protein: ASSTLAGGPYEQF
CDR3 length: 11; V gene: TRBV7-3; J gene: TRBJ2-5; D gene: .; CDR3 protein: ASSLKGRETQY
CDR3 length: 17; V gene: TRBV11-1; J gene: TRBJ2-3; D gene: .; CDR3 protein: ASSLLRTGRGRSTDTQY
CDR3 length: 14; V gene: TRBV5-1; J gene: TRBJ2-2; D gene: .; CDR3 protein: ASSLAQGLDIGELF
CDR3 length: 15; V gene: TRBV19; J gene: TRBJ1-2; D gene: .; CDR3 protein: ASSIPVSAGGSDGYT
CDR3 length: 9; V gene: TRBV12-3/TRBV12-4; J gene: TRBJ1-2; D gene: .; CDR3 protein: ASGANYGYT
CDR3 length: 14; V gene: TRBV6-2/TRBV6-3; J gene: TRBJ2-5; D gene: TRBD2; CDR3 protein: ASSYGSGGLLQTQY
CDR3 length: 13; V gene: TRBV7-8; J gene: TRBJ2-1; D gene: .; CDR3 protein: ASSRSEGPYNEQF
CDR3 length: 12; V gene: TRBV5-1; J gene: TRBJ2-5; D gene: TRBD1; CDR3 protein: ASTEQGNRETQY
CDR3 length: 13; V gene: TRBV7-2; J gene: TRBJ1-4; D gene: .; CDR3 protein: ASRRQIATNEKLF
CDR3 length: 14; V gene: TRBV10-3; J gene: TRBJ2-1; D gene: TRBD2; CDR3 protein: AISAQTSGITYEQF
CDR3 length: 13; V gene: TRBV12-3/TRBV12-4; J gene: TRBJ1-5; D gene: TRBD1; CDR3 protein: ASSFTGDSNQPQH
CDR3 length: 13; V gene: TRBV20-1; J gene: TRBJ2-3; D gene: TRBD2; CDR3 protein: SARSSSGITDTQY
CDR3 length: 10; V gene: TRBV29-1; J gene: TRBJ2-2; D gene: .; CDR3 protein: SVLDGDGELF
CDR3 length: 12; V gene: TRBV7-2; J gene: TRBJ2-7; D gene: .; CDR3 protein: ASSRTRDSYEQY
CDR3 length: 12; V gene: TRBV7-2; J gene: TRBJ2-4; D gene: .; CDR3 protein: ASSPAWGKNIQY
CDR3 length: 12; V gene: TRBV12-3/TRBV12-4; J gene: TRBJ2-1; D gene: .; CDR3 protein: ASSLTKSYNEQF
CDR3 length: 12; V gene: TRBV9; J gene: TRBJ1-2; D gene: TRBD1; CDR3 protein: ASSVGTGNYGYT
CDR3 length: 11; V gene: TRBV5-1; J gene: TRBJ1-5; D gene: .; CDR3 protein: ASSPAGGEPQH
CDR3 length: 12; V gene: TRBV20-1; J gene: TRBJ2-3; D gene: .; CDR3 protein: SAPISTGPDTQY
CDR3 length: 11; V gene: TRBV20-1; J gene: TRBJ1-1; D gene: .; CDR3 protein: SATRSLNTEAF
CDR3 length: 12; V gene: TRBV20-1; J gene: TRBJ1-4; D gene: .; CDR3 protein: SARVAGRLEKLF
CDR3 length: 13; V gene: TRBV6-5; J gene: TRBJ2-1; D gene: TRBD2; CDR3 protein: ASSSPAGAGNEQF
CDR3 length: 14; V gene: TRBV29-1; J gene: TRBJ2-7; D gene: .; CDR3 protein: SVRTGGPINPYEQY
CDR3 length: 11; V gene: TRBV7-2; J gene: TRBJ2-7; D gene: .; CDR3 protein: ASRTRLGGEQY
CDR3 length: 13; V gene: TRBV9; J gene: TRBJ2-7; D gene: .; CDR3 protein: ASSVGFGPVGEQY
CDR3 length: 13; V gene: TRBV12-3/TRBV12-4; J gene: TRBJ2-1; D gene: .; CDR3 protein: ASSAYKRASAEQF
CDR3 length: 12; V gene: TRBV20-1; J gene: TRBJ1-4; D gene: .; CDR3 protein: SAPRGATNEKLF
CDR3 length: 13; V gene: TRBV29-1; J gene: TRBJ1-2; D gene: TRBD1; CDR3 protein: SVEDWTGTNYGYT
CDR3 length: 13; V gene: TRBV27; J gene: TRBJ2-1; D gene: .; CDR3 protein: ASSPIARSYNEQF
CDR3 length: 12; V gene: TRBV4-1; J gene: TRBJ2-1; D gene: .; CDR3 protein: ASSQEAVAGEQF
CDR3 length: 14; V gene: TRBV4-2; J gene: TRBJ2-1; D gene: TRBD2; CDR3 protein: ASSQEALAGGHEQF
CDR3 length: 9; V gene: TRBV20-1; J gene: TRBJ2-3; D gene: TRBD1; CDR3 protein: SDRGTDTQY
CDR3 length: 14; V gene: TRBV19; J gene: TRBJ1-4; D gene: .; CDR3 protein: ASSFGFTRTNEKLF
CDR3 length: 11; V gene: TRBV5-1; J gene: TRBJ1-6; D gene: .; CDR3 protein: ASRARVESPLH
CDR3 length: 14; V gene: TRBV11-2; J gene: TRBJ1-2; D gene: .; CDR3 protein: ASKKLFPGTNYGYT
CDR3 length: 12; V gene: TRBV2; J gene: TRBJ1-2; D gene: .; CDR3 protein: ARTAQGTNYGYT
CDR3 length: 15; V gene: TRBV6-1; J gene: TRBJ2-7; D gene: TRBD2; CDR3 protein: ASKMGLAGSSSYEQY
CDR3 length: 11; V gene: TRBV5-1; J gene: TRBJ2-2; D gene: .; CDR3 protein: ASKYLETGELF
CDR3 length: 13; V gene: TRBV7-2; J gene: TRBJ2-2; D gene: .; CDR3 protein: ASSPRFSISGELF
CDR3 length: 14; V gene: TRBV5-1; J gene: TRBJ2-1; D gene: TRBD2; CDR3 protein: ASTRPGLAGGNEQF
CDR3 length: 11; V gene: TRBV7-2; J gene: TRBJ1-2; D gene: .; CDR3 protein: ASSLGRAHGYT
CDR3 length: 13; V gene: TRBV19; J gene: TRBJ1-1; D gene: .; CDR3 protein: ASVGRLPMNTEAF
CDR3 length: 13; V gene: TRBV29-1; J gene: TRBJ2-5; D gene: TRBD2; CDR3 protein: SGLLAGLYQETQY
CDR3 length: 13; V gene: TRBV18; J gene: TRBJ1-3; D gene: TRBD1; CDR3 protein: ASSSRTGVENTIY
CDR3 length: 13; V gene: TRBV7-6; J gene: TRBJ2-2; D gene: .; CDR3 protein: ASSPAVYNTGELF
CDR3 length: 11; V gene: TRBV28; J gene: TRBJ2-1; D gene: .; CDR3 protein: ASSLSDPNEQF